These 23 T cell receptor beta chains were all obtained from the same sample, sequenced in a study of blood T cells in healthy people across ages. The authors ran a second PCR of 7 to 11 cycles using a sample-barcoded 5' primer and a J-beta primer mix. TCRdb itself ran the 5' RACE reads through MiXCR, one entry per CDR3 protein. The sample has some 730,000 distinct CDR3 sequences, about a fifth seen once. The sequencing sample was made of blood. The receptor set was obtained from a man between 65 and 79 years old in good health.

DNA for the CDR3: TGTGCCAGCAGCTTAGAATGGTCTGGGGCCAACGTCCTGACTTTC. This sequence encodes CASSLEWSGANVLTF. This chain connects TRBV11-1 to TRBJ2-6; no clear D gene. CDR1 SGHAT and CDR2 FQDESV come from the germline V gene (reference sequence). The length of the CDR3 is 15 residues. Trimming pared 1 base from V and 1 base from J, leaving 5 bases between. The full variable domain, rest sourced from reference TRBV11-1 and TRBJ2-6, is EAEVAQSPRYKITEKSQAVAFWCDPISGHATLYWYRQILGQGPELLVQFQDESVVDDSQLPKDRFSAERLKGVDSTLKIQPAELGDSAMYLCASSLEWSGANVLTFGAGSRLTVL.

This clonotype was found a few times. CDR3 sequence: CASSLDIRLDTQYF. Here the CDR3 DNA reads TGCGCCAGCAGCTTGGACATTCGGCTAGATACGCAGTATTTT. This chain joins TRBV5-1 and TRBJ2-3, with unresolved D. Germline values: CDR1 SGHRS, CDR2 YFSETQ. With 0 bases removed from V and 5 bases from J, the gap between germline ends came to 10 bases. The CDR3 sequence is 14 residues long.

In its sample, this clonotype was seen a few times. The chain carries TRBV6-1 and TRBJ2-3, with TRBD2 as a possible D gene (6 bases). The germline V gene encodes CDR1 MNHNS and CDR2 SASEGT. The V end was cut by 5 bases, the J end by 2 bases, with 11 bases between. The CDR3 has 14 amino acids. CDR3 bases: TGTGCCAGCAGTAAGACTAGGGCCACAGATACGCAGTATTTT. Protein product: CASSKTRATDTQYF.

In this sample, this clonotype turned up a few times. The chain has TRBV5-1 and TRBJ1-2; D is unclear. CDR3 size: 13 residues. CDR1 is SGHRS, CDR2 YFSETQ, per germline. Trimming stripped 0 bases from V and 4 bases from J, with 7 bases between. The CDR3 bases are TGCGCCAGCAGCTTGGGATTCCTCTATGGCTACACCTTC. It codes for CASSLGFLYGYTF. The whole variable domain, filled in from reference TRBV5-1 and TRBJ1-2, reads KAGVTQTPRYLIKTRGQQVTLSCSPISGHRSVSWYQQTPGQGLQFLFEYFSETQRNKGNFPGRFSGRQFSNSRSEMNVSTLELGDSALYLCASSLGFLYGYTFGSGTRLTVV.

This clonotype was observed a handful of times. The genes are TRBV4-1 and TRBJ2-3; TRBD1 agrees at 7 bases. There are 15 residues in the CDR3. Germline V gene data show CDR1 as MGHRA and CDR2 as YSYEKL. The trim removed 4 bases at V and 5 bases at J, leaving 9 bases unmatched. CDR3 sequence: CASSPLDRERDTQYF. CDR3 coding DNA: TGCGCCAGCAGCCCCCTCGACAGGGAGAGAGATACGCAGTATTTT.

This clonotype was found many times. The CDR3 nucleotides read TGTGCCAGCAGTCCCGGGACAAACACCGGGGAGCTGTTTTTT. This gives the protein CASSPGTNTGELFF. V usage is TRBV6-6 and J usage is TRBJ2-2; TRBD1 is a possible D gene (6 bases). With 5 bases removed from V and 2 bases from J, the gap between germline ends came to 9 bases. In germline, CDR1 is MNHNY, CDR2 SVGAGI (reference sequence). The CDR3 extends over 14 amino acids.

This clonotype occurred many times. The DNA for the CDR3 is TGCAGTGCTAGAGATGCGCTTCTCACAGATACGCAGTATTTT. It yields the protein CSARDALLTDTQYF. The rearrangement links TRBV20-1 to TRBJ2-3, with D unclear. CDR1 is DFQATT, CDR2 SNEGSKA, per germline (reference sequence). The CDR3 contains 14 residues. Trimming pared 0 bases from V and 2 bases from J, leaving 9 bases between.

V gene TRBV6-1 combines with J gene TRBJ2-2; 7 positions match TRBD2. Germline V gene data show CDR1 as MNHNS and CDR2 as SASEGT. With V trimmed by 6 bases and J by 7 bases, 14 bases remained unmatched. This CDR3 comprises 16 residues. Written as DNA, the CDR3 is TGTGCCAGCAGCCTTAGTTCCGGGCTAGCGGACGGGGAGCTGTTTTTT. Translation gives CASSLSSGLADGELFF.

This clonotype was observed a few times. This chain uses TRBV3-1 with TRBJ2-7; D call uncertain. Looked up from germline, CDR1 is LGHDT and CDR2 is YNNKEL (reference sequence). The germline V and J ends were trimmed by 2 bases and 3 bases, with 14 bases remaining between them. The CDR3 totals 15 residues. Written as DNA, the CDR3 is TGTGCCAGCAGCCAATACCCACTATCTTACTACGAGCAGTACTTC. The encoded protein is CASSQYPLSYYEQYF.

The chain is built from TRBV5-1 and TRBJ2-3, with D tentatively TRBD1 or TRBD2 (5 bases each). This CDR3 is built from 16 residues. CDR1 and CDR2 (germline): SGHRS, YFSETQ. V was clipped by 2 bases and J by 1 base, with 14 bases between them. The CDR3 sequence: CASSFEGQGGTDTQYF. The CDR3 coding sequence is TGCGCCAGCAGCTTTGAAGGGCAGGGAGGCACAGATACGCAGTATTTT.

Written as DNA, the CDR3 is TGCAGTGCCACTGCGGACAGGGCGGGCTACACCTTC. This codes for CSATADRAGYTF. This chain joins TRBV20-1 and TRBJ1-2; 8 bases match TRBD1. CDR1 and CDR2 (germline): DFQATT, SNEGSKA (reference sequence). V dropped 6 bases and J dropped 8; count of bases not matched to a gene: 8. The CDR3 is made up of 12 amino acids.

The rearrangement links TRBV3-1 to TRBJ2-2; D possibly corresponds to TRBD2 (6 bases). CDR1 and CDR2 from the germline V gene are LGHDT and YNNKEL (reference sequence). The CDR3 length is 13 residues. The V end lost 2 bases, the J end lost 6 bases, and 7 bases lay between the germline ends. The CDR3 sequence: CASSQLAPGELFF. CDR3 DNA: TGTGCCAGCAGCCAACTAGCGCCCGGGGAGCTGTTTTTT.

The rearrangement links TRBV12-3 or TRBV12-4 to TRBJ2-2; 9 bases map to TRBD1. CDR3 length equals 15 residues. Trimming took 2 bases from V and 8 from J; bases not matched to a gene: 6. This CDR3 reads CASSLRDRVPGELFF. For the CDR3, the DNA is TGTGCCAGCAGTTTAAGGGACAGGGTACCGGGGGAGCTGTTTTTT.

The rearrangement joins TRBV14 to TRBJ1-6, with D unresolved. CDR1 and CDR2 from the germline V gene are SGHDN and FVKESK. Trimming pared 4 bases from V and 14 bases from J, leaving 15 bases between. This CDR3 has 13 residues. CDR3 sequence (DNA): TGTGCCAGCAGCCCAACCCTGGGGAGATCCCTCCACTTT. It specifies CASSPTLGRSLHF.

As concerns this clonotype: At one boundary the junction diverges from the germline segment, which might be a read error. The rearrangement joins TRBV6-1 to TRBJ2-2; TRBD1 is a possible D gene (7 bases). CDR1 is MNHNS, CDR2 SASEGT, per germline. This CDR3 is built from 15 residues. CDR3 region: CASTDRVADTGELFF. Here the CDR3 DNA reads TGTGCCAGCACCGACAGGGTAGCGGACACCGGGGAGCTGTTCTTT.

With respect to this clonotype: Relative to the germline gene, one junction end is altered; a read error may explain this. In nucleotides, the CDR3 is TGTGCCAGCTGCGTCGGGGGGCTCACTGAAGCTTTCTTT. This encodes CASCVGGLTEAFF. The genes are TRBV9 and TRBJ1-1, with a tentative D call TRBD1 (6 bases). CDR1 is SGDLS and CDR2 is YYNGEE in the germline V gene. There are 13 residues in the CDR3. Using reference TRBV9 and TRBJ1-1 for the parts outside the CDR3, the full variable domain is DSGVTQTPKHLITATGQRVTLRCSPRSGDLSVYWYQQSLDQGLQFLIQYYNGEERAKGNILERFSAQQFPDLHSELNLSSLELGDSALYFCASCVGGLTEAFFGQGTRLTVV.

The CDR3 DNA is TGTGCCAGCAGTTTTGGGGGGACTCTCTCTGGCTACACCTTC. Translating gives CASSFGGTLSGYTF. The chain links TRBV12-3 or TRBV12-4 to TRBJ1-2, with D possibly being TRBD1 (5 bases). With 3 bases removed from V and 7 bases from J, the gap between germline ends came to 15 bases. The CDR3 length is 14 residues.

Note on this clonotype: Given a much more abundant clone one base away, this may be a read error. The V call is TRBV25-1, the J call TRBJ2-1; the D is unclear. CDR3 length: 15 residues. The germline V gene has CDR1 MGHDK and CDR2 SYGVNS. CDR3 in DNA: TGTGCCGGCAGTGATGCCCTGAGCTCCTACAATGAGCAGTTCTTC. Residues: CAGSDALSSYNEQFF.

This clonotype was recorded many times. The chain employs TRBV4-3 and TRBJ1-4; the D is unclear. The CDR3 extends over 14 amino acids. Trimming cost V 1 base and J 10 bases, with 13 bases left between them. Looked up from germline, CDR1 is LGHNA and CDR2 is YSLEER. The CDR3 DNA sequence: TGCGCCAGCAGCCAAGGCGCCTCACGTCGAAAACTGTTTTTT. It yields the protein CASSQGASRRKLFF.

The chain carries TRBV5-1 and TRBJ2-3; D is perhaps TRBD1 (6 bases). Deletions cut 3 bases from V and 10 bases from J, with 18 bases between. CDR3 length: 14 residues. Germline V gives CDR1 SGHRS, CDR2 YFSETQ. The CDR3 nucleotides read TGCGCCAGCAGCTCCGGGGACATCTTGGATGCGCAGTATTTT. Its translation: CASSSGDILDAQYF.

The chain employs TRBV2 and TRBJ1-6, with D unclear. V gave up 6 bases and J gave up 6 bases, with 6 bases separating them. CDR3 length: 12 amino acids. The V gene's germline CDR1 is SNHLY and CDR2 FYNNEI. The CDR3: CASRFPNSPLHF. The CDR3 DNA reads TGTGCCAGCAGGTTTCCTAATTCACCCCTCCACTTT. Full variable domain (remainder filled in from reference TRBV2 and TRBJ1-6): EPEVTQTPSHQVTQMGQEVILRCVPISNHLYFYWYRQILGQKVEFLVSFYNNEISEKSEIFDDQFSVERPDGSNFTLKIRSTKLEDSAMYFCASRFPNSPLHFGNGTRLTVT.

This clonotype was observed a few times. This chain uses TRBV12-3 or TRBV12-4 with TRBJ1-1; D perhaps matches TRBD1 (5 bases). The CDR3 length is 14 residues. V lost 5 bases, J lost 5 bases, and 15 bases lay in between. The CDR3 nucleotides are TGTGCCAGCAGTCCCATGGGGGGGGGGACTGAAGCTTTCTTT. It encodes CASSPMGGGTEAFF.

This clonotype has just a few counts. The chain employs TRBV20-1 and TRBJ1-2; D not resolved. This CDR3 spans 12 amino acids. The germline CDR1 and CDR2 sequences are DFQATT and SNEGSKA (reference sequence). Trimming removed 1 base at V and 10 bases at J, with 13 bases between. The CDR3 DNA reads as TGCAGTGCTAGAGCTGCACCGATGATCTACACCTTC. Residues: CSARAAPMIYTF.